This TCR beta chain was sequenced for a study of T cell changes during pregnancy in multiple sclerosis. This CDR3 contains 16 residues. V was trimmed by 5 bases and J by 1 base, leaving 17 bases between them. Germline values: CDR1 WSHSY, CDR2 SAAADI. Some clones are missing from TCRdb's copy, which holds only in-frame ones; the method was immunoSEQ multiplex PCR. The sample gives tens of thousands of clones, 80% to 90% of which show up once; around 8% is in the top ten. The clonotype was recovered from a female donor with multiple sclerosis, enrolled in a pregnancy study. Sequencing was performed on CD8+ T cells from peripheral blood mononuclear cells, taken before pregnancy. The chain employs TRBV10-2 and TRBJ1-2; TRBD1 is a possible D gene (6 bases). As DNA, the CDR3 is TGCGCCAGCAGTAACTCTTTACAGGGCTTTAACTATGGCTACACCTTC. It yields the protein CASSNSLQGFNYGYTF.